This T cell receptor (beta chain) was sequenced during a study of shared clonotypes between healthy human individuals. Findings and limits, study-wide: Shared across a handful of donors were around 5% of the naive CD4 clonotypes. Memory subsets had estimated richness that was generally smaller than that of naive subsets.

Recent vaccinations or acute infections were absent in the healthy HIV-negative adult donors. There are 16 residues in the CDR3. Germline loops: CDR1 SSHAT, CDR2 FNYEAQ (reference sequence). Using immunoSEQ multiplex PCR, the repertoire was profiled, and TCRdb retains in-frame clones only, with some absent. The sample holds 2 million to 2.5 million clones; 90% to 95% are singletons and the top ten take 0.1% to 0.15%. In the case of this clone: Its antigen remains unidentified. One end of the junction fails to match germline, which may point to a read error.

This TCR derives from a man between 18 and 35 years old in good health. The sequenced material came from naive CD4+ T cells sorted from blood. The subset here: CD45RA+ positively selected. This sequence joins TRBV7-7 and TRBJ2-1, with 9 bases that match TRBD2. CDR3 sequence reads: CASSLAGVGSYNEQFF. CDR3 DNA: TGTGCTAGCAGCTTAGCGGGAGTTGGATCCTACAATGAGCAGTTCTTC. Full variable domain (rest looked up from reference TRBV7-7 and TRBJ2-1): GAGVSQSPRYKVTKRGQDVTLRCDPISSHATLYWYQQALGQGPEFLTYFNYEAQPDKSGLPSDRFSAERPEGSISTLTIQRTEQRDSAMYRCASSLAGVGSYNEQFFGPGTRLTVL.